The rows below give T cell receptor beta chains drawn from one sample of a study of regulatory T cells in long-lasting Graves disease. TCRdb fed the multiplex PCR reads into MiXCR, producing one record per CDR3 protein. The sample consists of around 500,000 distinct CDR3 sequences, about 12% of them appearing once. This sample was shared with a second study, whose subject was T cells in Graves' hyperthyroidism and ophthalmopathy.

The specimen was peripheral blood mononuclear cells (PBMCs), collected at new diagnosis, from a patient treated with antithyroid drugs. These receptor sequences come from a woman in her thirties with Graves disease. Both conserved end residues are part of each CDR3.

TRBJ1-2 | TRBV10-3 | CAISESIRQTNYGYTF
TRBJ2-7 | TRBV5-1 | CASSLDATGIAYEQYF
TRBJ1-5 | TRBV3-1 | CASSHSRGRGNQPQHF
TRBJ2-3 | TRBV5-1 | CASSLARPTTDTQYF
TRBJ2-5 | TRBV4-1 | CASSFYWSQETQYF
TRBJ1-2 | TRBV2 | CASSDVAGYGYTF
TRBJ2-6 | TRBV7-3 | CATGDSGANVLTF
TRBJ2-1 | TRBV28 | CASSLLGAQPRNNEQFF
TRBJ1-1 | TRBV6-1 | CASSEGTGSRSEAFF
TRBJ2-3 | TRBV2 | CASSVLPADTQYF
TRBJ2-7 | TRBV24-1 | CATSVDITYEQYF
TRBJ1-3 | TRBV7-2 | CASSPVGNTIYF
TRBJ2-5 | TRBV20-1 | CSARDPGEETQYF
TRBJ1-1 | TRBV3-1 | CASSHARGGRSEAFF
TRBJ2-1 | TRBV18 | CASSTGQGRNEQFF
TRBJ2-7 | TRBV18 | CASSESGTVDYEQYF
TRBJ2-5 | TRBV27 | CASSWGWEETQYF
TRBJ1-1 | TRBV19 | CASISGSTEAFF
TRBJ1-1 | TRBV5-4 | CASSRGIGYTEAFF
TRBJ2-7 | TRBV27 | CASNPVGGLEQYF
TRBJ2-6 | TRBV30 | CAWSVREFSGANVLTF
TRBJ1-5 | TRBV2 | CASSEDLGRRNQPQHF
TRBJ2-1 | TRBV4-1 | CASSQDPDGSTEQFF
TRBJ2-7 | TRBV6-2/TRBV6-3 | CASSDPGIEQYF
TRBJ2-2 | TRBV27 | CASSFGRAANTGELFF
TRBJ1-5 | TRBV12-3/TRBV12-4 | CASSRQTNQPQHF
TRBJ2-1 | TRBV18 | CVSSRLTGNMGNEQFF
TRBJ1-6 | TRBV6-2/TRBV6-3 | CASSYLTGNNSPLHF
TRBJ1-2 | TRBV4-1 | CASSPGGAGNYGYTF
TRBJ2-2 | TRBV28 | CASSLRDFRNRMNTGELFF
TRBJ2-5 | TRBV4-1 | CASSQLGLGLKETQYF
TRBJ2-6 | TRBV4-2 | CASSQGASGQGDVLTF
TRBJ2-3 | TRBV20-1 | CSAVGRDGDTQYF
TRBJ1-2 | TRBV30 | CAWTLLNPPTGGGYGYTF
TRBJ2-2 | TRBV19 | CASSIDSNTGELFF
TRBJ2-6 | TRBV6-5 | CASSYPPPGEGRLSGANVLTF
TRBJ1-5 | TRBV20-1 | CSAEVGQGLNQPQHF
TRBJ1-1 | TRBV7-9 | CASTQVPNTEAFF
TRBJ2-7 | TRBV11-3 | CASSSTYSEQYF
TRBJ2-5 | TRBV7-2 | CASSSPRTSPRATQYF
TRBJ2-5 | TRBV2 | CASSVLAGAETQYF
TRBJ1-5 | TRBV30 | CAWSRSGNQPQHF
TRBJ2-1 | TRBV25-1 | CASSESKTSGDYNEQFF
TRBJ1-4 | TRBV19 | CASIAGPLEKLFF
TRBJ2-1 | TRBV29-1 | CSGGRQGAGNEQFF
TRBJ2-2 | TRBV11-2 | CASSPPGSGTTGELFF
TRBJ2-5 | TRBV28 | CASSYRVGRAQQETQYF
TRBJ2-2 | TRBV28 | CASSSSGTGTGELFF
TRBJ2-3 | TRBV20-1 | CSAPQDRSTDTQYF
TRBJ1-5 | TRBV2 | CASSEQGSDQPQHF
TRBJ2-1 | TRBV6-2/TRBV6-3 | CASSDLGRPTYNEQFF
TRBJ1-1 | TRBV19 | CASSSRANRRTEAFF
TRBJ1-1 | TRBV20-1 | CSAIRPLGDTEAFF